This T cell receptor (beta chain) came from a study of cytomegalovirus exposure and HLA in healthy donors (dated by TCRdb to the late 2010s). The study in broad terms: An earlier analysis of some 500 of the donors reported about 250 Gb of sequence data and roughly 100 million unique TCR beta sequences from some 180 million T cells. Of the 350 to 400 genotyped donors, approximately 83% fell in the genetic ancestry cluster associated with self-reported Caucasian donors. Roughly 310 gigabases of sequencing data and 70 million to 100 million unique TCR sequences were included in an early release covering around 600 HLA-typed donors. A later genetic analysis took genome-wide SNP genotypes for about 55% of the roughly 670 donors and used that subset as a discovery cohort. To predict cytomegalovirus infection status, the study brought together high-throughput TCR immunosequencing, statistical association of individual TCRs with disease status, and machine learning. Rather than drawing on any new phenotypic data, the later analysis identified candidate immune exposures from TCR beta sequences and the way those sequences occurred across donors. The study aimed to test whether signatures of past pathogen exposure could be identified by cataloging public T cell receptors. All discovery cohort repertoires had been generated on a single sequencing platform. Class I and class II HLA loci were covered by the typing at four-digit resolution. Roughly 5 DR-DQ haplotypes were handled as single units for association and clustering, since linkage in the cohort was strong. A later analysis re-examined previously published TCR beta repertoires from 600 to 700 donors and added high-resolution HLA genotyping to investigate patterns of TCR occurrence. The study profiled the T cell repertoires of under 850 subjects by immunosequencing and related them to cytomegalovirus serostatus. In addition to the first cohort of 666 subjects, a separate validation cohort of about 120 different subjects was used. Alongside the repertoire data, information on donor age, sex, ethnicity and CMV serostatus was compiled. Typing coverage varied by locus: about 620-630 donors for A, B, C, DRB1 and DQB1; some 520 for DQA1; over 600 for DPA1; more than 450 for DPB1. Across under 500 genotyped donors of the cohort, an average of roughly 250,000 unique TCR beta nucleotide sequences per donor were sequenced, and roughly a sixth of those sequences were non-productive. An earlier analysis of around 580 of the donors used high-throughput TCR beta sequencing to judge whether each TCR beta V gene segment behaved as functional or pseudogenic.

In total, about 650 healthy bone marrow donors made up the cohort. Cohort members were all nominally healthy when sampled, although unrecorded immune exposures were likely present. The donor was CMV seronegative and was included in the group of a few hundred seronegative cohort members. A peripheral blood sample was provided by each donor, and peripheral blood mononuclear cells were used for TCR beta sequencing. The Qiagen DNeasy Blood Extraction Kit was used to extract genomic DNA from the blood cell samples. As regards this clone: It lacks a known antigen. The sample holds no much larger clone one base away, and base qualities are not on file.

The library relied on the immunoSEQ multiplex PCR assay. A mixture of 60 forward primers for TCR Vbeta segments and 13 reverse primers for TCR Jbeta segments was used in the multiplex PCR. The CDR3 region of rearranged TCR beta genes was amplified from genomic DNA by a multiplex PCR assay. On the Illumina HiSeq System, the amplified TCR beta libraries were sequenced as 87-base-pair reads. The authors' analysis ran thus. A later analysis counted approximately 76 million unique TCR beta chains across the 550 to 750 repertoires, and 10 million to 12 million of these chains were shared by at least two donors. A nearest-neighbor algorithm error-corrected the raw reads and collapsed the reads into unique sequences, merging closely related sequences to remove PCR and sequencing errors. To assign V, D and J gene segments, CDR3 sequences were aligned to IMGT reference sequences. For a sequence to be retained, a match of at least six nucleotides to both a V gene segment and a J gene segment was required. Rearrangements were classified as productive when the CDR3 lacked stop codons and remained in frame with V and J, and all other rearrangements were classified as non-productive. CDR3 was defined according to IMGT convention as the region running from the second conserved V-encoded cysteine to the conserved J-encoded phenylalanine. The earlier analysis of 500 to 650 of the donors excluded any sequence lacking an unambiguous match to a single V gene segment. In an earlier analysis of several hundred of the donors, a V segment was called functional when productive rearrangements were above 56.7%, and segregating when the standard deviation between donors exceeded 5%. A statistical classification framework was built to diagnose cytomegalovirus status from the catalog of TCR beta chain sequences. In a later analysis, V and J genes were assigned by comparing TCR nucleotide sequences against IMGT/GENE-DB human TR gene sequences. Using the TCRdist pipeline, a later analysis assigned CDR3 sequences along with most-parsimonious VDJ recombination scenarios. A later analysis defined each TCR beta chain by its CDR3 amino acid sequence plus V-gene family, and excluded reads lacking a unique V-gene family. To address suspected cross-contamination and a sequencing artifact, a later analysis removed around 590 highly shared, low-generation-probability nucleotide sequences. In a later analysis, a clonal expansion index was calculated for each public chain from normalized within-repertoire ranks of inferred template counts. In a later analysis, generation probabilities were computed using a VDJ recombination model fitted to out-of-frame rearrangements, and the results were checked against IGoR. Hypergeometric tests were used in a later analysis to score TCR-TCR, TCR-HLA and TCR-CMV co-occurrence, with a repertoire-size bias correction applied to the TCR pairs. False discovery rates were estimated in a later analysis by permuting HLA or CMV assignments 20 times. A later analysis grouped co-occurring TCRs with DBSCAN, adding TCRdist sequence similarity when clustering within HLA-allele-positive subsets. Repertoires with fewer than 30,000 or more than 120,000 public chains were left out of co-occurrence clustering, as were about 5 repertoires with anomalous nucleotide sharing. TCRdb retrieved this table from immuneACCESS and kept in-frame rearrangements only. Not all clones are present; in checked studies, unresolved V genes account for under half, and no reason is known for the remainder. D and trimming come from the DNA, and the V and J calls and clone size come from that table. A total of 35,000 to 45,000 clones appear in this sample, 80% to 90% of them only once. The ten top clones hold about 9.3% of the sample.

Overall study outcomes, separate from this receptor: Linkage disequilibrium might explain the correlated functional status among segregating V segments, but an unknown experimental factor could not be excluded. A later analysis found that HLA-associated TCR beta chains were more clonally expanded and had lower generation probabilities than equally common non-associated chains. The authors suggested that the approach could potentially be generalized to other disease states and immunological phenotypes. The study listed around 160 TCR beta chains as associated with cytomegalovirus. A further reported finding was that TCR beta sequences accurately predicted the HLA-A and HLA-B alleles for most subjects in the first cohort. The earlier analysis of almost 600 of the donors excluded roughly 17 rarely observed V segments, including chromosome 9 orphons, because counts were too low. Across donors, most TCR sequences were observed very rarely, whereas some public TCRs were present in many individuals. When HLA alleles, especially DR and DQ, strongly co-occurred, attributing TCR associations to individual alleles was difficult. The sequencing pipeline was judged likely to have produced a cluster of highly shared sequence variants as a technical artifact. Specific HLA alleles were associated with 15,000 to 20,000 TCR beta sequences at a false discovery rate of 0.05 in a later analysis. Because HLA typing was missing for some donors at each locus, association tests included only the typed subset. In an earlier analysis of some 500 of the donors, most TCR beta V segments appeared in productive rearrangements about 90% or about 30% of the time, broadly matching IMGT annotations. In a later analysis, TCR association rates were found to vary across HLA loci, with the most associated TCRs seen for DRB1 alleles and the fewest for HLA-C alleles. Three of the identified cytomegalovirus-associated TCR beta chains were confirmed in vitro to be specific for cytomegalovirus antigens. A later genetic analysis associated a missense DCLRE1C variant with V-gene and J-gene trimming of TCR beta chains, and an independent cohort replicated the association. Compared with the approximately 710-donor mean, donors in an Asian-associated ancestry cluster had fewer N-insertions in productive TCRs, according to a later genetic analysis. Cytomegalovirus status was reported to be diagnosed by the classifier with high specificity and sensitivity in both the original and validation cohorts. In this cohort, only TCR beta chains were sequenced, and detectable features were limited by the absence of alpha or paired-chain data. A later analysis found that most CMV-associated TCR beta chains appeared HLA-restricted, with HLA associations seemingly driven largely by CMV exposure. Several of the top co-occurrence clusters appeared to be linked to parvovirus B19, influenza, CMV and Epstein-Barr virus, according to a later analysis. For the cohort, immune exposure information was limited to CMV serostatus. Presence/absence analyses assumed roughly uniform sequencing depth across donors, an assumption that may not hold.

This receptor was taken from a woman in her 40s in good health and CMV-seronegative. The sequenced sample consisted of PBMCs.

The CDR3 here reads CASNPGTANTEAFF. The DNA sequence is TGTGCCAGCAACCCCGGGACAGCCAACACTGAAGCTTTCTTT. The rearrangement joined TRBV2 to TRBJ1-1, and 7 junction bases match TRBD1. Spanning cysteine to phenylalanine, the CDR3 consists of 14 amino acids. Of all the DNA, just the CDR3 is kept, 42 bases in frame from base 1. The germline V gene supplies CDR1 SNHLY and CDR2 FYNNEI. After removal of 7 bases from V and 2 bases from J, the junction retains 7 bases not matched to a gene.